A selection of T cell receptor beta chains follows, all from one sample in a study of blood T cells in healthy people across ages. TCRdb analysed the 5' RACE reads with MiXCR anew, one entry per CDR3 protein. The top ten clones hold roughly 7.9% of a sample with about 1.5 million distinct CDR3 sequences, about 43% of them seen once. The sample comprised blood. These receptors all stem from a woman aged 18-35 years in good health. CDR3s include the opening cysteine and the closing phenylalanine or tryptophan. The D gene is left open where the match is weak. Size tells how often a clone was seen (once, few, many) or the class of an expanded clone, and some rows leave it out.

>TRBJ1-2|once|TRBD1|TRBV6-1
CASSESTGGGYGYTF
TGTGCCAGCAGTGAATCGACAGGGGGCGGCTATGGCTACACCTTC
>TRBJ2-7|once|NA|TRBV3-1
CASSLVDARINSEQYF
TGTGCCAGCAGCCTTGTGGATGCCAGGATAAATTCCGAGCAGTACTTC
>TRBJ1-2|few|NA|TRBV6-5
CASSPRTGLRGYTF
TGTGCCAGCAGTCCCCGAACAGGGCTCCGAGGCTACACCTTC
>TRBJ2-3|few|NA|TRBV2
CASSDNTDTQYF
TGTGCCAGCAGTGATAACACAGATACGCAGTATTTT
>TRBJ1-2|once|NA|TRBV2
CANALDVLSGYTF
TGTGCCAACGCACTGGACGTCCTCAGTGGCTACACCTTC
>TRBJ2-7|NA|TRBD1|TRBV13
CAGSSGQGLNEQYF
TGTGCCGGCAGCTCGGGACAGGGTTTGAACGAGCAGTACTTC
>TRBJ2-5|few|NA|TRBV20-1
CSAIPLETQYF
TGCAGTGCTATTCCTCTGGAGACCCAGTACTTC
>TRBJ1-1|few|NA|TRBV12-3/TRBV12-4
CASSFGVRGTSIGTEAFF
TGTGCCAGCAGTTTCGGGGTTCGGGGGACCTCGATTGGTACTGAAGCTTTCTTT
>TRBJ1-2|NA|NA|TRBV20-1
CSARRTGLDYTF
TGCAGTGCTAGGCGGACGGGACTAGACTACACCTTC
>TRBJ2-5|NA|NA|TRBV7-2
CASRQGAETQYF
TGTGCCAGCAGACAGGGAGCGGAGACCCAGTACTTC
>TRBJ2-1|few|TRBD1|TRBV6-6
CASSPGQGRSLEQFF
TGTGCCAGCAGCCCCGGACAGGGGCGTTCCTTGGAGCAGTTCTTC
>TRBJ1-5|once|NA|TRBV20-1
CSARLEGTNQPQHF
TGCAGTGCCCGACTTGAGGGGACCAATCAGCCCCAGCATTTT
>TRBJ1-4|NA|NA|TRBV14
CASSPTSGGRNEKLFF
TGTGCCAGCAGCCCCACGAGTGGGGGACGAAATGAAAAACTGTTTTTT
>TRBJ2-7|NA|TRBD1|TRBV6-1
CASRDRAKISYEQYF
TGTGCCAGCAGGGACAGGGCCAAAATCTCCTACGAGCAGTACTTC
>TRBJ1-2|few|TRBD1|TRBV5-1
CASSSGTDNYGYTF
TGCGCCAGCAGCTCCGGGACAGACAACTATGGCTACACCTTC
>TRBJ1-1|NA|TRBD1|TRBV6-2/TRBV6-3
CASRSAGGSPEAFF
TGTGCCAGCAGGTCCGCAGGGGGTAGTCCTGAAGCTTTCTTT
>TRBJ2-7|few|TRBD2|TRBV28
CASSLFASGSSYEQYF
TGTGCCAGCAGTTTGTTCGCTAGCGGGAGCTCCTACGAGCAGTACTTC
>TRBJ2-7|NA|TRBD2|TRBV11-2
CASSLDPGTNYEQYF
TGTGCCAGCAGCTTAGATCCGGGGACTAACTATGAGCAGTACTTC
>TRBJ2-7|NA|NA|TRBV3-1
CASSQGDTSYEQYF
TGTGCCAGCAGCCAAGGGGACACTTCCTACGAGCAGTACTTC
>TRBJ2-7|NA|NA|TRBV5-1
CASSLGAQDSYEQYF
TGCGCCAGCAGCTTGGGGGCCCAAGACAGCTACGAGCAGTACTTC
>TRBJ2-1|few|TRBD2|TRBV5-1
CASSLGTSGRARNSIEQFF
TGCGCCAGCAGCCTTGGGACTAGCGGGAGGGCCAGGAACAGTATTGAGCAGTTCTTC
>TRBJ2-5|NA|TRBD1|TRBV11-2
CASSLGAGGWETQYF
TGTGCCAGCAGCTTAGGCGCAGGGGGCTGGGAGACCCAGTACTTC
>TRBJ1-3|NA|NA|TRBV7-2
CASSLPLLGNTIYF
TGTGCCAGCAGCTTGCCTCTTTTAGGAAACACCATATATTTT
>TRBJ1-5|NA|NA|TRBV3-1
CASSQGAWASNQPQHF
TGTGCCAGCAGCCAAGGGGCTTGGGCTAGCAATCAGCCCCAGCATTTT
>TRBJ2-1|NA|TRBD2|TRBV20-1
CSASPRPSGMKEQFF
TGCAGTGCTAGTCCTCGGCCTAGCGGGATGAAGGAGCAGTTCTTC
>TRBJ1-5|few|NA|TRBV4-1
CASSQDRSGQPQHF
TGCGCCAGCAGCCAAGACCGCTCGGGTCAGCCCCAGCATTTT
>TRBJ2-7|NA|NA|TRBV7-9
CASSFASGDEQYF
TGTGCCAGCAGCTTTGCTTCCGGAGACGAGCAGTACTTC
>TRBJ2-7|NA|NA|TRBV29-1
CSARRDKSYEQYF
TGCAGCGCCAGACGGGACAAATCCTACGAGCAGTACTTC
>TRBJ2-3|NA|TRBD2|TRBV6-6
CASSTSGADTDTQYF
TGTGCCAGCAGTACTAGCGGGGCGGACACAGATACGCAGTATTTT
>TRBJ1-5|once|TRBD1|TRBV7-2
CASSPRTGNQPRHF
TGTGCCAGCAGCCCCAGGACAGGAAATCAGCCCCGGCATTTT
>TRBJ1-1|few|TRBD1|TRBV4-1
CASSQGSTGKTEAFF
TGCGCCAGCAGCCAAGGTTCGACAGGGAAGACTGAAGCTTTCTTT
>TRBJ2-7|NA|TRBD1|TRBV19
CASSSRDRGRGSSYEQYF
TGTGCCAGTAGTTCCCGGGACAGGGGGAGAGGTAGCTCCTACGAGCAGTACTTC
>TRBJ1-2|NA|NA|TRBV20-1
CSAREAGRQANYGYTF
TGCAGTGCTAGAGAGGCAGGACGGCAAGCCAACTATGGCTACACCTTC
>TRBJ1-1|NA|NA|TRBV7-2
CASSPIANTEAFF
TGTGCCAGCAGCCCCATCGCGAACACTGAAGCTTTCTTT
>TRBJ2-2|NA|NA|TRBV10-3
CAIRQRANTGELFF
TGTGCCATCAGACAGAGAGCGAACACCGGGGAGCTGTTTTTT
>TRBJ2-3|NA|NA|TRBV10-3
CAISEVGGAGADTQYF
TGTGCCATCAGTGAGGTCGGGGGAGCTGGAGCAGATACGCAGTATTTT
>TRBJ1-6|NA|NA|TRBV10-3
CAIGLGSSYNSPLHF
TGTGCCATCGGTCTCGGCAGCTCCTATAATTCACCCCTCCACTTT
>TRBJ1-2|NA|NA|TRBV20-1
CSATGTDTGGYTF
TGCAGTGCTACCGGGACCGACACAGGTGGCTACACCTTC